Given below is one T cell receptor (beta chain) in context. Its target is not known. This entry comes from a study of glioma-infiltrating T cells after dendritic cell vaccination. Findings of the study overall: Complete blood and tumor specimen sets were limited to few patients.

CDR1 is SGHTA and CDR2 is FQGNSA in the germline V gene. The CDR3 covers 15 residues. Trimming pared 4 bases from V and 0 bases from J, leaving 10 bases between. Profiled with immunoSEQ multiplex PCR; TCRdb holds only in-frame clones, not every one. The data contain tens of thousands of clones, 65% to 90% of them singletons. The sequencing here drew on blood, taken before dendritic cell vaccination. The sequence was obtained from a human donor with glioblastoma. The gene calls are TRBV7-2 and TRBJ1-5; D is uncertain. The CDR3 region is CASSSRSISNQPQHF. The CDR3 DNA reads as TGTGCCAGCAGCTCTCGGAGCATTAGCAATCAGCCCCAGCATTTT.